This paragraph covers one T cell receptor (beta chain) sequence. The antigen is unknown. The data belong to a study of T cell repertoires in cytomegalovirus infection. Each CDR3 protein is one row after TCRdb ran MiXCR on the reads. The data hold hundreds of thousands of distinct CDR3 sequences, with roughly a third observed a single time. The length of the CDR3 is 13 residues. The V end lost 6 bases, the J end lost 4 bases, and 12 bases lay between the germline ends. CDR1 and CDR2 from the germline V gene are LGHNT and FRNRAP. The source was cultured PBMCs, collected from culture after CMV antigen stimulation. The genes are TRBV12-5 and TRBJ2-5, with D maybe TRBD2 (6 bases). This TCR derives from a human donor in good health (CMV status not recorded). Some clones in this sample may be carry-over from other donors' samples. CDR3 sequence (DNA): TGTGCTAGTGGCCCCGGAGGGTTAGAGACCCAGTACTTC. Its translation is CASGPGGLETQYF.